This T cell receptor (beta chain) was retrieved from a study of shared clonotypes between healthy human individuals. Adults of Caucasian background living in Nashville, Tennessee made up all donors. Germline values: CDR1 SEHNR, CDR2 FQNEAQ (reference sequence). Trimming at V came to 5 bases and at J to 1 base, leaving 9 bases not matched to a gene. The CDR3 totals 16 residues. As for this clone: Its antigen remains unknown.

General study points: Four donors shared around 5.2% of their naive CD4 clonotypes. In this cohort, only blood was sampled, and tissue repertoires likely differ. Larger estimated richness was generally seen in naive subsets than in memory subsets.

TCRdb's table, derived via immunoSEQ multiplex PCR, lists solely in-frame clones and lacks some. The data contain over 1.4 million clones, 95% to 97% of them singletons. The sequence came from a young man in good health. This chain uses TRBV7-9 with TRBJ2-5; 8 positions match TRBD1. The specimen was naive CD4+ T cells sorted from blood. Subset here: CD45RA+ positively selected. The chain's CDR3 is CASSPRAGGSQETQYF. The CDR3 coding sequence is TGTGCCAGCAGCCCTCGGGCAGGGGGCTCCCAAGAGACCCAGTACTTC. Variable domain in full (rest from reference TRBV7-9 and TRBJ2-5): DTGVSQNPRHKITKRGQNVTFRCDPISEHNRLYWYRQTLGQGPEFLTYFQNEAQLEKSRLLSDRFSAERPKGSFSTLEIQRTEQGDSAMYLCASSPRAGGSQETQYFGPGTRLLVL.